This TCR beta chain was recorded in a study of shared clonotypes between healthy human individuals. Study-level background: The composition of the donors was a couple of women and a few men aged 18 to 49. Study findings and constraints: Compared with memory subsets, naive subsets generally had larger estimated richness.

Assay execution proceeded at the deep level. Here immunoSEQ multiplex PCR was the method, and the copy in TCRdb shows in-frame clones only, minus some. The sample carries some 2,500,000 clones, approximately 93% recorded once. Worth noting for this clone: The antigen is undetermined.

This CDR3 spans 13 amino acids. The germline V gene encodes CDR1 SGHAT and CDR2 FQDESV (reference sequence). Between the trimmed V and J ends, which lost 5 bases and 4 bases, there was a span of 8 bases. The receptor comes from a man aged 18-30 years in good health. Some clones in this sample may be carry-over from other donors' samples. The chain links TRBV11-1 to TRBJ2-2, with D unclear. The source material was naive CD4+ T cells from PBMCs. Indicated subset: CD45RA+ positively selected. The CDR3 spells CASSKQSTGELFF. The CDR3 nucleotides are TGTGCCAGCAGCAAACAGTCCACCGGGGAGCTGTTTTTT.